The rows below give T cell receptor beta chains drawn from one sample of a study of blood T cell repertoires in COVID-19. Sequencing used immunoSEQ multiplex PCR; TCRdb keeps in-frame clones, though not all of them. The sample consists of 60,000 or so clones, approximately 90% of them appearing once. The sample consisted of peripheral blood. These receptors were collected from a human donor with active COVID-19. The donor label of this sample is uncertain. Both conserved end residues are part of each CDR3. D genes are given only for firm matches. Size is omitted from some rows. Given values are once, few, many or a class for expanded clones.

size	V	J	D	DNA	CDR3
NA	TRBV2	TRBJ1-4	TRBD1	TGTGCCAGCAGCCCTCGGGACAGGGTGAATGAAAAACTGTTTTTT	CASSPRDRVNEKLFF
once	TRBV5-1	TRBJ1-5	TRBD1	TGCGCCAGCAGCTTGGGGACAGGGCAACAGCCCCAGCATTTT	CASSLGTGQQPQHF
NA	TRBV7-8	TRBJ2-3	TRBD2	TGTGCCAGCAGCTTACGACTAGCGGACAGCACAGATACGCAGTATTTT	CASSLRLADSTDTQYF
NA	TRBV18	TRBJ1-1	TRBD1	TGTGCCAGCTCACCACGGACAGGGGCGAACACTGAAGCTTTCTTT	CASSPRTGANTEAFF
NA	TRBV3-1/TRBV3-2	TRBJ2-2	NA	TGTGCCAGCAGCCGCGACAGTAGCACCGGGGAGCTGTTTTTT	CASSRDSSTGELFF
once	TRBV27	TRBJ1-5	NA	TGTGCCAGCAGTGAAAGCAGGGTTCAGCCCCAGCATTTT	CASSESRVQPQHF
NA	TRBV5-8	TRBJ1-6	NA	TGTGCCAGCAGCTTGGGAGGGAGCTCCTATAATTCACCCCTCCACTTT	CASSLGGSSYNSPLHF
once	TRBV6-5	TRBJ2-7	TRBD2	TGTGCCAGCAGCCCGGGACTAGCGGGACAATACGAGCAGTACTTC	CASSPGLAGQYEQYF
NA	TRBV28	TRBJ2-5	NA	TGTGCCAGCAGTGCCTCCTATTCCACCCAGTACTTC	CASSASYSTQYF
NA	TRBV18	TRBJ1-1	NA	TGTGCCAGCTCACCACCTGGGCAGGGAGGCACTGAAGCTTTCTTT	CASSPPGQGGTEAFF
NA	TRBV30	TRBJ2-7	TRBD1	TGTGCCTGGAGGCCCAGACAGGGGGCGGGCTACGAGCAGTACTTC	CAWRPRQGAGYEQYF
few	TRBV5-4	TRBJ2-5	TRBD1	TGTGCCAGCAGCTTGGAACAGGGGGGCTCCGGGACCCAGTACTTC	CASSLEQGGSGTQYF
NA	TRBV18	TRBJ1-4	TRBD1	TGTGCCAGCTCACCCAGGGGGGCAACTAATGAAAAACTGTTTTTT	CASSPRGATNEKLFF
NA	TRBV30	TRBJ2-7	NA	TGTGCCTGGAGTAAGAGCGAGCAGTACTTC	CAWSKSEQYF
NA	TRBV5-6	TRBJ2-3	TRBD1	TGTGCCAGCAACCCTCCGGGACAGGGGGCAGATACGCAGTATTTT	CASNPPGQGADTQYF
NA	TRBV27	TRBJ2-3	NA	TGTGCCAGCACCCACGGGTCAGATACGCAGTATTTT	CASTHGSDTQYF
NA	TRBV6-1	TRBJ2-3	NA	TGTGCCAGCAGTGAAGTCACGGGGTCCACAGATACGCAGTATTTT	CASSEVTGSTDTQYF
once	TRBV18	TRBJ2-3	NA	TGTGCCAGCTCACCAAACAGTTACACAGATACGCAGTATTTT	CASSPNSYTDTQYF
NA	TRBV7-2	TRBJ2-7	TRBD1	TGTGCCAGCAGCCGACAGGGGGTGGGCGAGCAGTACTTC	CASSRQGVGEQYF
few	TRBV9	TRBJ2-3	NA	TGTGCCAGCAGGGGTCAATCGACTAGCACAGATACGCAGTATTTT	CASRGQSTSTDTQYF
NA	TRBV5-4	TRBJ2-1	NA	TGTGCCAGCAGCTTGGGCCCACTAGTCGAGCAGTTCTTC	CASSLGPLVEQFF
NA	TRBV7-9	TRBJ2-7	TRBD1	TGTGCCAGCAGCTTAGCGGTCGGACAGGGACGAGTAGAGCAGTACTTC	CASSLAVGQGRVEQYF
NA	TRBV7-2	TRBJ2-1	NA	TGTGCCAGCAGCTTAGGTGGGGGGGCTGTGGAGCAGTTCTTC	CASSLGGGAVEQFF
NA	TRBV11-3	TRBJ2-7	NA	TGTGCCAGCAGCTTAGGAACAGAGTACGAGCAGTACTTC	CASSLGTEYEQYF